Given below is one T cell receptor (beta chain) in context. No antigen is known for it. The data originate from a study of OX40 agonist ivuxolimab in advanced cancers. Broader study findings: Low normalized T-cell clonal expansion was additionally recorded for some nonresponders.

Unmatched junction bases numbered 6, after V lost 1 base and J lost 6 bases. In germline, CDR1 is SGHRS, CDR2 YFSETQ. CDR3 size: 16 residues. Some clones are missing from TCRdb's copy, which holds only in-frame ones; the method was immunoSEQ multiplex PCR. The table has some 83,000 clones, 86% seen once. The sequences come from CD4+ or CD8+ T cells sorted from blood, collected in a trial of the OX40 agonist ivuxolimab. This rearrangement joins TRBV5-1 to TRBJ2-1; the match to TRBD2 covers 11 bases. The sequence was collected from an adult with an advanced solid tumor such as melanoma, head and neck, liver or kidney cancer. The CDR3 is CASSLISGGVFNEQFF. As DNA, the CDR3 is TGCGCCAGCAGCTTGATTAGCGGGGGGGTGTTCAATGAGCAGTTCTTC.